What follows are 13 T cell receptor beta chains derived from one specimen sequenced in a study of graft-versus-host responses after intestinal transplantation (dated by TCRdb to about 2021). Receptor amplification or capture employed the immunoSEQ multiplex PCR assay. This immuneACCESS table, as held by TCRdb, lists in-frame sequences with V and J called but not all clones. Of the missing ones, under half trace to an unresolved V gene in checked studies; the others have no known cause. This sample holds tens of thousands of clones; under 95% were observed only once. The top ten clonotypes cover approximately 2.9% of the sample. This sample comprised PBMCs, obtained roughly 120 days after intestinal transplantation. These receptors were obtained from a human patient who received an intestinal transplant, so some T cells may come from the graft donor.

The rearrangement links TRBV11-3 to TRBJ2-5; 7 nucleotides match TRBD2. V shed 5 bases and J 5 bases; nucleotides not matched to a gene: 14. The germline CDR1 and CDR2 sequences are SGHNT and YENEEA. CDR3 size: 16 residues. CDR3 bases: TGTGCCAGCAGCCCCTCGCCGGGACGGGGGGAGGAGACCCAGTACTTC. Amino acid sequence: CASSPSPGRGEETQYF.

This CDR3 reads CASSGLAGYNEQFF. In DNA form, the CDR3 reads TGTGCCAGCAGTGGGCTAGCGGGTTACAATGAGCAGTTCTTC. The chain uses TRBV6-6 and TRBJ2-1, with 8 nucleotides matching TRBD2. J lost 4 bases, V lost 5 bases, and 4 bases had no gene match. This CDR3 is built from 14 residues. The germline gives CDR1 MNHNY, CDR2 SVGAGI (reference sequence).

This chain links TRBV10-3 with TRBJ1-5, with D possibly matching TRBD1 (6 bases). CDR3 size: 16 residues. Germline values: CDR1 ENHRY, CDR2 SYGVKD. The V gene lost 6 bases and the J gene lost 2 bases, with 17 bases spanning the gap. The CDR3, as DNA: TGTGCCATCAGCACCACAGGGCCTTGGGGCAATCAGCCCCAGCATTTT. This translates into CAISTTGPWGNQPQHF.

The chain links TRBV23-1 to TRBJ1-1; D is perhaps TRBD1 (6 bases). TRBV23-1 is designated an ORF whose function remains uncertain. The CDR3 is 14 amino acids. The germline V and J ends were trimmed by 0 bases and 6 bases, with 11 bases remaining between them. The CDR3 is CASSQSTGPPEAFF. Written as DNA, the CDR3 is TGCGCCAGCAGTCAATCGACAGGTCCCCCTGAAGCTTTCTTT.

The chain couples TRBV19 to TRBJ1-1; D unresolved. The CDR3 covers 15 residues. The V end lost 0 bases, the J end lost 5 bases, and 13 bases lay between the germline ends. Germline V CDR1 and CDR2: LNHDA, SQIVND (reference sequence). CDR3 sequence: CASSIEKVVWTEAFF. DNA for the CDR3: TGTGCCAGTAGTATAGAGAAGGTAGTATGGACTGAAGCTTTCTTT.

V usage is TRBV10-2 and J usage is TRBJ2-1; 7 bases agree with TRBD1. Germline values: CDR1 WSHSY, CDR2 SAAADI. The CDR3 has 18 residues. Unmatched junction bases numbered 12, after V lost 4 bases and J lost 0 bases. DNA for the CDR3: TGCGCCAGCAGTGGGGACAGCCCCATCTATGGCTCCTACAATGAGCAGTTCTTC. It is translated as CASSGDSPIYGSYNEQFF.

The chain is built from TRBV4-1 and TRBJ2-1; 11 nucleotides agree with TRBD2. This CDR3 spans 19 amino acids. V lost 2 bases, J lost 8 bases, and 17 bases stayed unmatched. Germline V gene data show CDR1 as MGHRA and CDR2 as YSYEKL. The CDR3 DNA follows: TGCGCCAGCAGCCAATTTGATAGCGGGGGGGCCCGTCCTAGGGATGAGCAGTTCTTC. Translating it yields CASSQFDSGGARPRDEQFF.

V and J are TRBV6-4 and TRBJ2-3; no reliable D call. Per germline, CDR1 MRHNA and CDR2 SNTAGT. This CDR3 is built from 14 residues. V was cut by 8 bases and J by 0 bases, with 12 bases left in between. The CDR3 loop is CASGSGGSTDTQYF. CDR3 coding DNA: TGTGCCAGCGGGTCAGGCGGTAGCACAGATACGCAGTATTTT.

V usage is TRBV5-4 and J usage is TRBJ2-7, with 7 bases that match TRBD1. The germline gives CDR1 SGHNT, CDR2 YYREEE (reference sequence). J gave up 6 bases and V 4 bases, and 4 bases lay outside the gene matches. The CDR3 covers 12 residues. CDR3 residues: CASSMTGIEQYF. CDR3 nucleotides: TGTGCCAGCAGCATGACAGGGATCGAGCAGTACTTC.

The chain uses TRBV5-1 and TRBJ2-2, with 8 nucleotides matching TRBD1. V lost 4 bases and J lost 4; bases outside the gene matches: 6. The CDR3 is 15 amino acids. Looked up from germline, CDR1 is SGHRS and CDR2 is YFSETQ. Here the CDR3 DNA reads TGCGCCAGCAGCATACTAACAGGGGGCACCGGGGAGCTGTTTTTT. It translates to CASSILTGGTGELFF. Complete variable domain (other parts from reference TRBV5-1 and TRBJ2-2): KAGVTQTPRYLIKTRGQQVTLSCSPISGHRSVSWYQQTPGQGLQFLFEYFSETQRNKGNFPGRFSGRQFSNSRSEMNVSTLELGDSALYLCASSILTGGTGELFFGEGSRLTVL.

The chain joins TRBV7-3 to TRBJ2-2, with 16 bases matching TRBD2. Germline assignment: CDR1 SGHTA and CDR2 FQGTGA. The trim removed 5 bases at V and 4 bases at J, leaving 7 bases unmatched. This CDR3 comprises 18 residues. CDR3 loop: CASSPRGLAGGRTGELFF. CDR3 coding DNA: TGTGCCAGCAGCCCAAGGGGACTAGCGGGAGGGCGCACCGGGGAGCTGTTTTTT.

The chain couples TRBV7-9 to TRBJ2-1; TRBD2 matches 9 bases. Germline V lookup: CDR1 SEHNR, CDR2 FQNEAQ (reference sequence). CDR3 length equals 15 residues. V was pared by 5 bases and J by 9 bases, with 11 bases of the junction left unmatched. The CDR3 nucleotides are TGTGCCAGCAGCCATGTGGCGGGGGGGAGTGGTGAGCAGTTCTTC. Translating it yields CASSHVAGGSGEQFF.

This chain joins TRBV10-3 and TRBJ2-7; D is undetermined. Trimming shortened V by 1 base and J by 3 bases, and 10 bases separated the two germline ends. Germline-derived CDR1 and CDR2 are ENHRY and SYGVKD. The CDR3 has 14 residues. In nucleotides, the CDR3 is TGTGCCATCAGTGAGTGGGTGGGAAACTACGAGCAGTACTTC. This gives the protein CAISEWVGNYEQYF.